This TCR beta chain comes out of a study of CD8 T cells in Susac syndrome (dated by TCRdb to about 2019). About the study as a whole: The study used repertoire sequencing to test whether antigen drove CD8+ T cell activation and differentiation in Susac syndrome. CD8+ T cell repertoire clonality was compared between about a dozen healthy donors, some 14 Susac syndrome patients and 15 multiple sclerosis patients. Overall study outcomes, separate from this receptor: The number of individuals in the TCR sequencing and HLA analysis was acknowledged as relatively small.

To note about this clonotype: Its antigen remains undetermined. The sample holds no much larger clone one base away, and base qualities are not on file.

High-throughput TCR beta sequencing profiled peripheral blood CD8+ and CD4+ T cells from healthy donors, Susac syndrome patients and multiple sclerosis patients. The healthy donors served as controls matched for age and sex. Bulk CD8+ and CD4+ T cells were purified by magnetic negative isolation, whereas CD8+ TEMRA cells were enriched by FACS. Blood was drawn into EDTA tubes, processed within 24 hours, and PBMCs were isolated by density gradient centrifugation. PBMCs destined for TCR sequencing were cryopreserved in liquid nitrogen and later thawed in a 37 °C water bath. The sorted or isolated CD4+, CD8+ and CD8+ TEMRA cells had a purity of 90% or higher. RNA was extracted with the RNeasy kit and about 0.5 to 1 ug was reverse transcribed using random hexamers. The immunoSEQ multiplex PCR assay, which covers 54 Vbeta and 13 Jbeta segments, was used to amplify TCR beta CDR3 regions. PCR amplification bias was corrected using a synthetic template baseline for primer optimization and computational correction. As for how the authors treated the data: Only productive sequences were kept, with reads annotated to V, D and J genes according to IMGT and analyzed in immunoSEQ Analyzer. To calculate clonality, Shannon entropy was normalized by log2 of the number of productive unique sequences and then subtracted from one. Public and private clones were assessed among the 100 most prevalent clones of each patient and control. A clone was defined as Susac-specific if it was absent from the healthy and MS cohorts, from roughly 990 published viral clones and from other ImmuneACCESS disease sequences. The raw public reads went through TCRdb reprocessing: fastp at Q25, MiXCR clone calling, in-frame beta chains kept. Every CDR3 protein is listed once, alongside the most common genes and DNA of its rows. V and J calls and clone size were set by TCRdb, not the authors. Counted in this sample were about 120,000 distinct CDR3 sequences; around 90% of them appeared once. The ten top clones hold approximately 0.12% of the sample.

The junction shows trimming of 0 bases on V and 3 bases on J, plus 14 bases between the germline ends. Its CDR3 holds 15 amino acids, cysteine through phenylalanine. Only the CDR3 DNA is retained, 45 bases long and in frame from the first base. The germline V gene (reference sequence) sets CDR1 to DFQATT and CDR2 to SNEGSKA. Sequenced: CD8+ T cells from PBMCs. The chain was built from TRBV20-1 and TRBJ1-1; the D gene is perhaps TRBD1, from 5 matching bases. The TCR sequence derives from a human donor in good health. DNA sequence: TGCAGTGCTAGAGATACAGGCCACCCCCACACTGAAGCTTTCTTT. Its translation is CSARDTGHPHTEAFF.